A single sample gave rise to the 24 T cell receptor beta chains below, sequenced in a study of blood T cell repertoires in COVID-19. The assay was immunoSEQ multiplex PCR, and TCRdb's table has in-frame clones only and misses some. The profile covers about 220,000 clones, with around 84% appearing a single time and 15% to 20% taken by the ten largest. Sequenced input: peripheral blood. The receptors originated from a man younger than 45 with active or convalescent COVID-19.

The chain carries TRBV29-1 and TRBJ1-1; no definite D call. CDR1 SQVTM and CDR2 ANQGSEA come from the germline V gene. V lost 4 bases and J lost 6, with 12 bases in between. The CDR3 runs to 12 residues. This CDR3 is CSVAMMGAEAFF. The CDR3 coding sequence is TGCAGCGTTGCAATGATGGGCGCTGAAGCTTTCTTT.

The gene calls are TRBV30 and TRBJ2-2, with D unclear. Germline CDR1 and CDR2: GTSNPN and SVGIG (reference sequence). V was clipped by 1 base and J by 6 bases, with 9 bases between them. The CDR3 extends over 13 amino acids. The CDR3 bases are TGTGCCTGGAGTGCTCAGATGGCCGGGGAGCTGTTTTTT. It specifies CAWSAQMAGELFF.

CDR3 loop: CASRPDRGDYGEQYF. The DNA of the CDR3 is TGTGCCAGCAGGCCCGACAGGGGCGACTACGGGGAGCAGTACTTC. V and J are TRBV28 and TRBJ2-7; 8 bases are a match to TRBD1. V shed 6 bases and J 7 bases; nucleotides not matched to a gene: 14. CDR3 length: 15 residues. Per the germline V gene, CDR1 is MDHEN and CDR2 is SYDVKM.

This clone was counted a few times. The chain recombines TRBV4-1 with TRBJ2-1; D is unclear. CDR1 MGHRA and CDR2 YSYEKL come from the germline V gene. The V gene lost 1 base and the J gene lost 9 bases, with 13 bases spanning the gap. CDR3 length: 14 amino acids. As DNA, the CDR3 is TGCGCCAGCAGCCAAGCCCCGATAGTAAGTGAGCAGTTCTTC. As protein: CASSQAPIVSEQFF.

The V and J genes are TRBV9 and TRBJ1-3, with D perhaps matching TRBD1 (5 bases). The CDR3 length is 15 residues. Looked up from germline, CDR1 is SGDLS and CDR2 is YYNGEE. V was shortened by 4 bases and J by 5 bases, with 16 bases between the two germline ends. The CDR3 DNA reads TGTGCCAGCAGCCCCAGACAGTTTTTACGAAACACCATATATTTT. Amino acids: CASSPRQFLRNTIYF.

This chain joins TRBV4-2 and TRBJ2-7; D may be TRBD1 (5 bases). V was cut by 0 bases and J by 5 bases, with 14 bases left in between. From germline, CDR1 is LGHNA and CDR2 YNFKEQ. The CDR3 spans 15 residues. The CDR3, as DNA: TGTGCCAGCAGCCAAGATCTAGGGGTAGGAGACGAGCAGTACTTC. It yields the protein CASSQDLGVGDEQYF.

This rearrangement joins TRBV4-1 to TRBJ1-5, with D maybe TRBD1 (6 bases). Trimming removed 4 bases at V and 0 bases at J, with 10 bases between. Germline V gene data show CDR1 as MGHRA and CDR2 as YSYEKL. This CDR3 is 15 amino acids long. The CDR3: CASSPQGISNQPQHF. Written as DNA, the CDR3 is TGCGCCAGCAGCCCACAGGGAATTAGCAATCAGCCCCAGCATTTT.

CDR3 sequence reads: CSASRPSGGNYEQYF. The CDR3 DNA reads as TGCAGTGCTAGTCGTCCTAGCGGGGGGAATTACGAGCAGTACTTC. The chain couples TRBV20-1 to TRBJ2-7, with 11 nucleotides matching TRBD2. With 3 bases clipped from V and 4 bases from J, the junction kept 8 bases outside the gene matches. CDR3 length: 15 amino acids. From germline, CDR1 is DFQATT and CDR2 SNEGSKA (reference sequence).

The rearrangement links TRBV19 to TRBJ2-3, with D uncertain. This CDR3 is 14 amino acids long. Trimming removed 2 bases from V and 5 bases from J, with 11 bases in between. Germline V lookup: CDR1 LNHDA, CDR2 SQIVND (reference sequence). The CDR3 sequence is CASSIPLRLDTQYF. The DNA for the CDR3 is TGTGCCAGTAGTATACCACTCCGATTAGATACGCAGTATTTT.

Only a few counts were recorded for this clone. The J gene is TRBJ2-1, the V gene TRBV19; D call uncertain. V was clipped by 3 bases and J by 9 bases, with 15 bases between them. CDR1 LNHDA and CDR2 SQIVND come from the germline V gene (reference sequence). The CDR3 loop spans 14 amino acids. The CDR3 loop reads CASSIAWSHIEQFF. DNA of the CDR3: TGTGCCAGTAGTATCGCATGGTCCCACATTGAGCAGTTCTTC.

The CDR3 protein is CASSLALTSSTGELFF. The CDR3 nucleotides are TGTGCCAGCAGCTTAGCGCTAACTAGCTCGACCGGGGAGCTGTTTTTT. V usage is TRBV7-2 and J usage is TRBJ2-2, with D possibly TRBD2 on 6 matching bases. Germline lookup yields CDR1 SGHTA and CDR2 FQGNSA. There are 16 residues in the CDR3. V was pared by 0 bases and J by 5 bases, with 13 bases between.

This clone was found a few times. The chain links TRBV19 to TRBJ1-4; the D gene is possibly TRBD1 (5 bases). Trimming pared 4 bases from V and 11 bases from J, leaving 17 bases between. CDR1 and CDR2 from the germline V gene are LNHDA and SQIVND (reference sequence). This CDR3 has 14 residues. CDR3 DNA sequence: TGTGCCAGTAGTACGACAGACACCGGGAGGAAACTGTTTTTT. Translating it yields CASSTTDTGRKLFF.

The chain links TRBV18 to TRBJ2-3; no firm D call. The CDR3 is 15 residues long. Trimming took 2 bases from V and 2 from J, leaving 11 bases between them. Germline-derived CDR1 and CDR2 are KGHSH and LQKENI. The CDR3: CASSPGRKDTDTQYF. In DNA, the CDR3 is TGTGCCAGCTCACCAGGGCGAAAAGACACAGATACGCAGTATTTT.

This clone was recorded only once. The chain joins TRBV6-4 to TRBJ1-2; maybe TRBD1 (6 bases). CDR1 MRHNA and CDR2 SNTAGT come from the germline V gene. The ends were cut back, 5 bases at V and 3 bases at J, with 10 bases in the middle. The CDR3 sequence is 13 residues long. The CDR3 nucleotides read TGTGCCAGCAGTCCAGGGGAGCACTATGGCTACACCTTC. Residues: CASSPGEHYGYTF.

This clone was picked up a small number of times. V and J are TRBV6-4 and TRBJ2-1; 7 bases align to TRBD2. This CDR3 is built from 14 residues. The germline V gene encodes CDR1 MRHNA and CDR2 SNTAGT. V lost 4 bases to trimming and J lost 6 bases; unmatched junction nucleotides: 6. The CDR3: CASSGIAGSNEQFF. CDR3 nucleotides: TGTGCCAGCAGTGGTATAGCGGGTTCCAATGAGCAGTTCTTC.

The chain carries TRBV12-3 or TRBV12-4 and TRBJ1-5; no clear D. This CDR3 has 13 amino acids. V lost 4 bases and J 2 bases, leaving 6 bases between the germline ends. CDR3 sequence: CASSSKRNQPQHF. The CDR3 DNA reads TGTGCCAGCAGTTCAAAGCGCAATCAGCCCCAGCATTTT.

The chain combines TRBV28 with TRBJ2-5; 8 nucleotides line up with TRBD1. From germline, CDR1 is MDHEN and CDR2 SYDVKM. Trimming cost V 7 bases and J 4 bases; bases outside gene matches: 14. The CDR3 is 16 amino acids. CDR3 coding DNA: TGTGCCAGCACCCGCGAGGGCTACAGGGGGGTAGAGACCCAGTACTTC. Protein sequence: CASTREGYRGVETQYF.

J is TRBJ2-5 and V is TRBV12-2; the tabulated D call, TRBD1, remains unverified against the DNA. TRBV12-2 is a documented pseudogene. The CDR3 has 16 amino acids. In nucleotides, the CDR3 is TGTGCAAGTCGCTTAGCGCGGACAGGGAAGAGGAAGACCCAGTACTTC. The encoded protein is CASRLARTGKRKTQYF.

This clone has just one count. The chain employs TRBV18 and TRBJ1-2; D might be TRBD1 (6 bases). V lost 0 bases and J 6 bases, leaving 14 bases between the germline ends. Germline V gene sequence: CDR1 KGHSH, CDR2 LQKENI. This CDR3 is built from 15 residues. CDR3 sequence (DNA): TGTGCCAGCTCACCACCGACAGGCCGTAAGGATGGCTACACCTTC. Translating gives CASSPPTGRKDGYTF.

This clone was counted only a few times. CDR3 bases: TGTGCCAGCAGCCGCGTTAGCGGGGGGTTCTCAGATACGCAGTATTTT. The encoded protein is CASSRVSGGFSDTQYF. V is TRBV7-2 and J is TRBJ2-3, with 10 bases aligning to TRBD2. CDR1 and CDR2 from the germline V gene are SGHTA and FQGNSA. CDR3 length equals 16 residues. Trimming took 5 bases from V and 4 from J; bases not matched to a gene: 9. Drawing the rest from reference TRBV7-2 and TRBJ2-3, the complete variable domain is GAGVSQSPSNKVTEKGKDVELRCDPISGHTALYWYRQSLGQGLEFLIYFQGNSAPDKSGLPSDRFSAERTGGSVSTLTIQRTQQEDSAVYLCASSRVSGGFSDTQYFGPGTRLTVL.

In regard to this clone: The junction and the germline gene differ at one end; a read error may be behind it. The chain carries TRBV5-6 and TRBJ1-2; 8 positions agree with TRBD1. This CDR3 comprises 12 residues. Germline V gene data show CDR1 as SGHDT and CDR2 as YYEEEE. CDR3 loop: CASSLDRASYTF. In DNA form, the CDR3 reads TGTGCCAGCAGTTTGGACAGGGCGAGCTACACCTTC.

The chain's CDR3 is CASSRATGATEAFF. The CDR3 DNA sequence: TGTGCCAGCAGCCGAGCCACAGGGGCCACTGAAGCTTTCTTT. The rearrangement uses TRBV6-6 and TRBJ1-1; 7 bases line up with TRBD1. The CDR3 covers 14 residues. Germline loops: CDR1 MNHNY, CDR2 SVGAGI (reference sequence). V gave up 6 bases and J gave up 4 bases; unmatched junction bases: 8.

CDR3 nucleotide sequence: TGTGCCAGCAGCCAGGGACAGCCCTTGGGTGGTGGCTACACCTTC. Translation: CASSQGQPLGGGYTF. The V gene is TRBV5-4, the J gene TRBJ1-2, with 7 bases matching TRBD1. J was trimmed by 7 bases and V by 4 bases; bases with no gene match: 13. The germline gives CDR1 SGHNT, CDR2 YYREEE (reference sequence). CDR3 length: 15 amino acids.

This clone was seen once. The CDR3 spells CASSLGTAPVDYGYTF. As DNA, the CDR3 is TGTGCCAGCTCACTGGGGACAGCTCCCGTGGACTATGGCTACACCTTC. The chain joins TRBV18 to TRBJ1-2; 7 bases map to TRBD1. V gave up 4 bases and J gave up 3 bases; unmatched junction bases: 11. CDR1 and CDR2 (germline): KGHSH, LQKENI. This CDR3 has 16 amino acids.